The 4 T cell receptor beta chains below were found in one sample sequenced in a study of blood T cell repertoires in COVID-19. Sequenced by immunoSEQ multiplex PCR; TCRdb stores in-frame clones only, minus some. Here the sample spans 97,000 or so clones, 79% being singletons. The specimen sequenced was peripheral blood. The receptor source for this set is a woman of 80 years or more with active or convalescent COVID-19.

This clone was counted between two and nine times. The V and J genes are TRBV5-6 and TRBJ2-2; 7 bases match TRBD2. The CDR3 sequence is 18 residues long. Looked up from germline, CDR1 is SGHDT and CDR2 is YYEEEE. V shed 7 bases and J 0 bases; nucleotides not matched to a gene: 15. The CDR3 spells CASLGLGASGSNTGELFF. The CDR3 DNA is TGTGCCAGCCTGGGGCTAGGGGCTAGCGGATCGAACACCGGGGAGCTGTTTTTT.

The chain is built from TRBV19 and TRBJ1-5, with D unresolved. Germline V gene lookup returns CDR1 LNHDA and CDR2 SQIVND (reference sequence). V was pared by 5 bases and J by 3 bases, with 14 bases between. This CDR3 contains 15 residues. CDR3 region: CASSSGMSLNQPQHF. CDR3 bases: TGTGCCAGTAGTTCCGGGATGTCCCTCAATCAGCCCCAGCATTTT.

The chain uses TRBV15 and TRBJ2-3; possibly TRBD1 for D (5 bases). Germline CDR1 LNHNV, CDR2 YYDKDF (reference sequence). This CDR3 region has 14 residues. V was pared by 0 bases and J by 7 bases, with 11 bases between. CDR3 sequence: CATSREPSGNTQYF. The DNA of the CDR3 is TGTGCCACCAGCAGAGAGCCCTCAGGGAATACGCAGTATTTT.

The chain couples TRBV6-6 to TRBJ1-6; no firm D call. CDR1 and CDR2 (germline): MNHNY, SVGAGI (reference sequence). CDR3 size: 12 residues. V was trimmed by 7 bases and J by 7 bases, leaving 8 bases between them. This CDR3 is CASNSRNSPLHF. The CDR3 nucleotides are TGTGCCAGCAATTCCAGGAATTCACCCCTCCACTTT.